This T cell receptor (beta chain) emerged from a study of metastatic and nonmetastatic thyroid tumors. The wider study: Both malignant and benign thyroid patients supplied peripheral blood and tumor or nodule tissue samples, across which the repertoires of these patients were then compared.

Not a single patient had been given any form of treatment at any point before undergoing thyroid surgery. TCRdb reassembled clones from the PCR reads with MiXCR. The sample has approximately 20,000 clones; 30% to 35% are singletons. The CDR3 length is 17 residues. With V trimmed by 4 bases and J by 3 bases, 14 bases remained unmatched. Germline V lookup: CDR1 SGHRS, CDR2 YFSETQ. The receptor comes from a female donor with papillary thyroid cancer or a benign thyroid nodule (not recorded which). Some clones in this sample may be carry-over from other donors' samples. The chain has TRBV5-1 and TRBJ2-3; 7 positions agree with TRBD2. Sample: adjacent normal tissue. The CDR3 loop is CASSRGTGTKSTDTQYF. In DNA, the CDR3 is TGCGCCAGCAGCCGAGGAACCGGGACTAAGAGTACAGATACGCAGTATTTT.